Following are 26 T cell receptor beta chains from one sample sequenced in a study of blood T cell repertoires in COVID-19. TCRdb keeps only in-frame clones here, not all; method: immunoSEQ multiplex PCR. The sample has under 45,000 clones, around four fifths seen once. The specimen sequenced was peripheral blood. These receptors were obtained from a man aged 50 or older with active COVID-19.

This clone was counted a single time. This rearrangement joins TRBV21-1 to TRBJ1-6; the tabulated D call, TRBD1, remains unverified against the DNA. TRBV21-1 is a listed pseudogene. The CDR3 spans 15 residues. CDR3 region: CASSKAHRFTPVLHF. The CDR3 nucleotides are TGTGCCAGCAGCAAAGCGCACAGGTTTACCCCCGTTCTCCACTTT.

The V gene is TRBV5-1, the J gene TRBJ2-3; D is uncertain. The CDR3 has 15 residues. Germline V gene sequence: CDR1 SGHRS, CDR2 YFSETQ. Trimming removed 1 base at V and 4 bases at J, with 13 bases between. The CDR3 here is CASSLYRPQSDTQYF. In DNA form, the CDR3 reads TGCGCCAGCAGCTTGTACCGCCCGCAGTCAGATACGCAGTATTTT. Combining the CDR3 with reference TRBV5-1 and TRBJ2-3 gives the whole variable domain KAGVTQTPRYLIKTRGQQVTLSCSPISGHRSVSWYQQTPGQGLQFLFEYFSETQRNKGNFPGRFSGRQFSNSRSEMNVSTLELGDSALYLCASSLYRPQSDTQYFGPGTRLTVL.

The chain recombines TRBV29-1 with TRBJ1-2, with a possible D match to TRBD1 (6 bases). Per germline, CDR1 SQVTM and CDR2 ANQGSEA. The CDR3 covers 15 residues. Between the trimmed V and J ends, which lost 3 bases and 3 bases, there was a span of 17 bases. The CDR3 sequence is CSVEQFGQSHYGYTF. The CDR3 DNA reads as TGCAGCGTTGAGCAATTTGGACAGTCCCACTATGGCTACACCTTC.

This clone was found once. The rearrangement links TRBV19 to TRBJ2-7; 9 bases are a match to TRBD2. This CDR3 has 15 residues. The germline gives CDR1 LNHDA, CDR2 SQIVND (reference sequence). Unmatched junction bases numbered 9, after V lost 2 bases and J lost 7 bases. The CDR3, as DNA: TGTGCCAGTAGTATATTTGCGGGAGGGGGTCAGGAGCAGTACTTC. Translated, it gives CASSIFAGGGQEQYF.

This chain uses TRBV19 with TRBJ2-6; TRBD1 matches 8 bases. This CDR3 region has 18 residues. Germline-derived CDR1 and CDR2 are LNHDA and SQIVND (reference sequence). V dropped 4 bases and J dropped 0; count of bases not matched to a gene: 8. CDR3 sequence: CASSTGGRKSSGANVLTF. The CDR3 bases are TGTGCCAGTAGTACAGGGGGCCGGAAGAGCTCTGGGGCCAACGTCCTGACTTTC.

J is TRBJ2-2 and V is TRBV9; D might be TRBD1 (6 bases). Germline V lookup: CDR1 SGDLS, CDR2 YYNGEE. This CDR3 has 14 residues. Between the trimmed V and J ends, which lost 0 bases and 6 bases, there was a span of 9 bases. CDR3 nucleotide sequence: TGTGCCAGCAGCGTAGGGGGGCAGGCCGGGGAGCTGTTTTTT. It encodes CASSVGGQAGELFF.

This clone is a singleton in its sample. The rearrangement joins TRBV24-1 to TRBJ2-2; 7 positions agree with TRBD1. Germline loops: CDR1 KGHDR, CDR2 SFDVKD. J was trimmed by 1 base and V by 5 bases; bases with no gene match: 0. The CDR3 contains 14 residues. The CDR3 is CATSGQGNTGELFF. The CDR3 DNA sequence: TGTGCCACCAGTGGACAGGGGAACACCGGGGAGCTGTTTTTT.

The rearrangement links TRBV18 to TRBJ2-7; 12 bases match TRBD1. The CDR3 totals 15 residues. V gave up 0 bases and J gave up 6 bases; unmatched junction bases: 3. Germline V lookup: CDR1 KGHSH, CDR2 LQKENI. The CDR3 sequence is CASSPPGTGGVEQYF. DNA for the CDR3: TGTGCCAGCTCACCACCCGGGACAGGGGGCGTCGAGCAGTACTTC.

V and J are TRBV6-5 and TRBJ2-2; no clear D. Germline V gene lookup returns CDR1 MNHEY and CDR2 SVGAGI. This CDR3 contains 13 residues. Trimming took off 8 bases at V and 4 bases at J, with 11 bases between the two ends. The CDR3 region is CASAGAGTGELFF. CDR3 nucleotide sequence: TGTGCCAGCGCAGGCGCCGGCACCGGGGAGCTGTTTTTT.

The genes are TRBV23-1 and TRBJ2-2, with D possibly TRBD1 on 6 matching bases. TRBV23-1 falls under the ORF class, with uncertain function. The CDR3 has 16 residues. V was pared by 0 bases and J by 6 bases, with 14 bases between. CDR3 region: CASSQSSKGVAGELFF. The CDR3 DNA reads as TGCGCCAGCAGTCAATCTTCTAAGGGGGTTGCCGGGGAGCTGTTTTTT.

This clone has just one count. The chain recombines TRBV7-8 with TRBJ2-2, with 7 bases aligning to TRBD2. This CDR3 is 15 amino acids long. V lost 2 bases to trimming and J lost 1 base; unmatched junction nucleotides: 1. Per germline, CDR1 SGHVS and CDR2 FQNEAQ. In DNA, the CDR3 is TGTGCCAGCAGCTTACCTAGCGGGAACACCGGGGAGCTGTTTTTT. Encoded protein: CASSLPSGNTGELFF.

This clone was seen only a few times. The chain joins TRBV6-1 to TRBJ2-1; 9 bases are shared with TRBD2. Germline V gives CDR1 MNHNS, CDR2 SASEGT. Unmatched junction bases numbered 7, after V lost 2 bases and J lost 8 bases. The CDR3 runs 15 residues. The CDR3 protein is CASSERASGAYEQFF. The CDR3 DNA reads TGTGCCAGCAGTGAAAGGGCTAGCGGGGCCTATGAGCAGTTCTTC.

The rearrangement uses TRBV9 and TRBJ2-7; TRBD2 matches 11 bases. The CDR3 is made up of 15 amino acids. Germline CDR1 SGDLS, CDR2 YYNGEE. J gave up 3 bases and V 3 bases, and 5 bases lay outside the gene matches. The CDR3: CASSAASGRIYEQYF. CDR3 sequence (DNA): TGTGCCAGCAGCGCAGCTAGCGGGAGGATCTACGAGCAGTACTTC.

This clone was seen more than once but under ten times. The rearrangement joins TRBV9 to TRBJ1-4; 8 bases are a match to TRBD1. Germline CDR1 SGDLS, CDR2 YYNGEE. The CDR3 is made up of 13 amino acids. Losses at the gene ends were 4 bases for V and 8 bases for J; bases not matched to a gene: 4. The CDR3 protein is CASSPRDREKLFF. The CDR3 DNA sequence: TGTGCCAGCAGCCCCCGGGACAGGGAAAAACTGTTTTTT.

The CDR3 spells CASSQAWTYLYEQYF. CDR3 in DNA: TGTGCCAGCAGCCAAGCTTGGACTTACCTCTACGAGCAGTACTTC. The chain couples TRBV14 to TRBJ2-7, with D possibly being TRBD2 (5 bases). V lost 1 base to trimming and J lost 3 bases, with 13 bases between them. This CDR3 is built from 15 residues. From germline, CDR1 is SGHDN and CDR2 FVKESK.

CDR3 region: CASSLGWELAETQYF. CDR3 DNA sequence: TGTGCCAGCAGCTTAGGATGGGAGCTAGCTGAGACCCAGTACTTC. The chain is built from TRBV7-2 and TRBJ2-5; possible D gene TRBD2, 5 bases. The CDR3 has 15 amino acids. Trimming left V 1 base short and J 5 bases short, with 14 bases between. CDR1 and CDR2 (germline): SGHTA, FQGNSA.

In DNA form, the CDR3 reads TGTGCCAGCAGCTTAGCCTCGCGGAATTACAATGAGCAGTTCTTC. Translation: CASSLASRNYNEQFF. The chain couples TRBV7-8 to TRBJ2-1, with D hard to call. Germline CDR1 reads SGHVS; CDR2 reads FQNEAQ. Trimming pared 0 bases from V and 4 bases from J, leaving 10 bases between. This CDR3 spans 15 amino acids.

The rearrangement uses TRBV7-2 and TRBJ1-5; no clear D gene. Trimming left V 0 bases short and J 7 bases short, with 7 bases between. Germline CDR1 reads SGHTA; CDR2 reads FQGNSA. This CDR3 contains 13 residues. The CDR3 DNA follows: TGTGCCAGCAGCTTAGCCGGAGCGCAGCCCCAGCATTTT. This translates into CASSLAGAQPQHF.

The chain combines TRBV3-1 (or the pseudogene TRBV3-2) with TRBJ2-7; TRBD1 might be the D (5 bases). CDR1 is LGHDT, CDR2 YNNKEL, per germline (reference sequence). The ends were cut back, 2 bases at V and 9 bases at J, with 17 bases in the middle. CDR3 length equals 14 residues. In DNA, the CDR3 is TGTGCCAGCAGCCAAAAAGGGGCCCCCTTTGGGCAGTACTTC. This gives the protein CASSQKGAPFGQYF.

The chain has TRBV7-9 and TRBJ2-2, with D possibly TRBD1 on 5 matching bases. The CDR3 is made up of 16 amino acids. In germline, CDR1 is SEHNR, CDR2 FQNEAQ (reference sequence). Trimming took 6 bases from V and 1 from J, leaving 15 bases between them. The CDR3 sequence: CASRSNLRENTGELFF. DNA of the CDR3: TGTGCCAGCAGATCGAATCTCAGGGAGAACACCGGGGAGCTGTTTTTT.

CDR3 DNA sequence: TGTGCCAGCAGCCAACCGGCGGGGGGGATAGATACGCAGTATTTT. Translation: CASSQPAGGIDTQYF. The rearrangement links TRBV4-2 to TRBJ2-3, with 9 nucleotides matching TRBD2. J was trimmed by 5 bases and V by 2 bases; bases with no gene match: 5. Germline CDR1 and CDR2: LGHNA and YNFKEQ. The CDR3 covers 15 residues.

This CDR3 is CASSLAPGGVEQFF. CDR3 nucleotides: TGCGCCAGCAGCTTGGCCCCAGGGGGCGTTGAGCAGTTCTTC. The V call is TRBV5-1, the J call TRBJ2-1; 8 bases line up with TRBD1. V lost 0 bases and J lost 9; bases outside the gene matches: 5. CDR1 and CDR2 from the germline V gene are SGHRS and YFSETQ. The CDR3 has 14 amino acids.

This clone was counted between two and nine times. This chain connects TRBV28 to TRBJ1-1; D is perhaps TRBD1 (5 bases). CDR1 is MDHEN, CDR2 SYDVKM, per germline. The CDR3 consists of 14 residues. Trimming removed 2 bases from V and 4 bases from J, with 11 bases in between. The CDR3 DNA sequence: TGTGCCAGCAGTTTAAGTGGGGGGGGCACTGAAGCTTTCTTT. It translates to CASSLSGGGTEAFF.

The chain employs TRBV7-2 and TRBJ1-3; maybe TRBD1 (5 bases). Germline CDR1 reads SGHTA; CDR2 reads FQGNSA. The CDR3 consists of 16 residues. With 6 bases removed from V and 0 bases from J, the gap between germline ends came to 15 bases. CDR3 protein: CASRPAGGGSGNTIYF. The CDR3, as DNA: TGTGCCAGCAGACCAGCGGGTGGGGGCTCTGGAAACACCATATATTTT.

The CDR3 DNA follows: TGCGCCAGCAGCCTTGGACTAAGGGCAGATACGCAGTATTTT. Residues: CASSLGLRADTQYF. The V and J genes are TRBV4-3 and TRBJ2-3, with TRBD2 as a possible D gene (6 bases). The CDR3 has 14 residues. CDR1 LGHNA and CDR2 YSLEER come from the germline V gene. The V end was cut by 4 bases, the J end by 4 bases, with 12 bases between.

The rearrangement uses TRBV3-1 (or the pseudogene TRBV3-2) and TRBJ2-1, with TRBD2 matching over 12 bases. The CDR3 covers 14 residues. Germline CDR1 is LGHDT and CDR2 is YNNKEL (reference sequence). V lost 2 bases, J lost 10 bases, and 3 bases stayed unmatched. The CDR3 bases are TGTGCCAGCAGCCAATTAGGGACTAGCGGGGAGCAGTTCTTC. Translating it yields CASSQLGTSGEQFF.